This TCR beta chain derives from a study of Tregs in tolerant kidney transplant recipients. Using immunoSEQ multiplex PCR, the repertoire was profiled, and TCRdb retains in-frame clones only, with some absent. The sample has about 94,000 clones, approximately 93% seen once; the top ten hold 0.46%. This clone was seen just once. Its antigen is unknown. This CDR3 contains 16 residues. The V gene's germline CDR1 is SGHRS and CDR2 YFSETQ. The V segment lost 4 bases and the J segment 5 bases; nucleotides outside the gene matches: 14. Study-wide points: Tolerant patients' donor-specific Tregs expanded beyond overall Tregs, suggesting antigen-driven growth. Validation in larger populations is needed because few patients were studied. Some patients' samples used different primers over time, so nucleotide sequences weren't comparable.

This rearrangement joins TRBV5-1 to TRBJ2-5; TRBD1 aligns across 7 bases. The receptor was isolated from a human donor who received a combined kidney and bone marrow transplant. This specimen consisted of CD4+ T cells from blood, obtained before the transplant. The CDR3 DNA reads as TGCGCCAGCAGCCAAGAAAAGACAGGGCGAAGGGAGACCCAGTACTTC. This gives the protein CASSQEKTGRRETQYF.